This T cell receptor (beta chain) is drawn from a study of blood T cell repertoires in COVID-19 (dated by TCRdb to about 2020). A note on the overall study: The collaborator samples originated in the United States, Italy and Spain and spanned the acute and convalescent phases of COVID-19. The prospective study material was composed of cDNA or gDNA derived from T cells, B-cell-depleted T cells, or PBMCs. Subjects who had been exposed to COVID-19, were actively infected with it, or had recovered from it provided the deeply sampled blood TCRbeta repertoires that made up the dataset. The repertoires were released in a freely available public database meant as a resource for research on the immune response to SARS-CoV-2. The samples were drawn from two sources: the first 160 participants of the ongoing ImmuneRACE study, and over 1,000 subjects contributed by 6 global collaborators. The sample metadata nearly always contained a de-identified subject ID, COVID-19 status, age in years and sex. Where available, HLA class I and class II types were obtained from metadata supplied by the sample provider rather than from assay-based typing.

At one collaborating source in Seattle, patients were enrolled during active infection and were followed longitudinally through the course of disease. Each collaborating institution followed its own protocols to collect whole blood in K2EDTA tubes. For TCRbeta analysis, collaborators shipped samples as frozen whole blood, isolated PBMCs, or DNA extracted from either of those sample types. TCRbeta CDR3 regions were amplified from genomic DNA by means of the immunoSEQ Assay, a bias-controlled multiplex PCR. The original pipeline was this. Within the assay, amplification of reference gene primers was used to estimate how many nucleated cells each sample contained. Sequence reads were collapsed and filtered to measure the absolute abundance of every unique TCRbeta CDR3 rearrangement. For each sample, productive Simpson clonality was calculated by taking the square root of Simpson's diversity index across productive rearrangements. The table was pulled from immuneACCESS by TCRdb, which kept in-frame rearrangements only. Such tables lose some clones; where checked, under half of the loss comes from unresolved V genes, and the rest has no known cause. That table furnishes V, J and clone size, whereas the DNA furnished D and trimming. The sample records hundreds of thousands of clones, roughly 89% of which are singletons. Jointly, the top ten make up 1.5% to 2% of the sample.

The CDR3 covers 15 residues, taking in both the cysteine and the phenylalanine. The retained sequence is limited to the CDR3, 45 bases, with the frame set at the first base. Per the germline V gene, MNHEY is the CDR1 and SVGAGI is the CDR2. V is shortened by 0 bases, J by 2 bases, and the region joining them spans 10 bases. A remark on this clone: Its antigen has not been determined. No much larger clone exists at a distance of one base, and base qualities are not known.

The study at large found these results: How much clinical and demographic metadata was included differed by source and by participant, and the metadata was provided uncurated.

The sequence came from a woman between 25 and 40 years old with COVID-19, enrolled during active disease. Input material: peripheral blood. The chain joins TRBV6-5 to TRBJ1-1; the D gene is perhaps TRBD1, on 5 matching bases. Read as DNA, the sequence is TGTGCCAGCAGTTACTCGAACACAGGTAACACTGAAGCTTTCTTT. The resulting protein is CASSYSNTGNTEAFF.